This T cell receptor (beta chain) came from a study of blood T cell repertoires in COVID-19. Profiled with immunoSEQ multiplex PCR; TCRdb holds only in-frame clones, not every one. The sample includes about 49,000 clones, approximately 95% seen only once; the top ten take around 1%. CDR1 and CDR2 from the germline V gene are KGHDR and SFDVKD. The V gene end was trimmed by 2 bases and the J gene end by 6 bases; junction bases not matched to a gene: 5. This CDR3 has 16 residues. The J gene is TRBJ2-1, the V gene TRBV24-1; 11 bases fit TRBD1. The source of this sequence is a man aged 60-69 years with COVID-19, enrolled during active disease. Source material: peripheral blood. CDR3 nucleotides: TGTGCCACCAGTGATTCCGGACAGGGGGCAGGCAATGAGCAGTTCTTC. This codes for CATSDSGQGAGNEQFF.